This entry describes one TCR beta chain. Antigen specificity is unknown. Researchers ran the PCR with 60 Vbeta and 13 Jbeta primers. This table comes from immunoSEQ multiplex PCR, and its TCRdb copy is limited to in-frame clones, with some not included. This table holds 150,000 to 250,000 clones, around 85% found once. This sample stems from a study of cytomegalovirus exposure and HLA in healthy donors. Study-level findings and limits: Accurate prediction of HLA-A and HLA-B alleles (for most subjects) was reportedly achieved from TCR beta sequences. Several of the most significant clusters were apparently associated with common viral pathogens in a later analysis.

Trimming took off 3 bases at V and 7 bases at J, with 16 bases between the two ends. There are 15 residues in the CDR3. The germline V gene encodes CDR1 LNHDA and CDR2 SQIVND (reference sequence). This receptor was identified in a woman aged 45-60 years in good health and CMV-seronegative. The sequenced sample consisted of PBMCs. The chain is built from TRBV19 and TRBJ1-5; a possible D gene is TRBD1 (6 bases). This CDR3 reads CASSISGVRRQPQHF. The DNA for the CDR3 is TGTGCCAGTAGTATTTCAGGGGTCAGGAGGCAGCCCCAGCATTTT.